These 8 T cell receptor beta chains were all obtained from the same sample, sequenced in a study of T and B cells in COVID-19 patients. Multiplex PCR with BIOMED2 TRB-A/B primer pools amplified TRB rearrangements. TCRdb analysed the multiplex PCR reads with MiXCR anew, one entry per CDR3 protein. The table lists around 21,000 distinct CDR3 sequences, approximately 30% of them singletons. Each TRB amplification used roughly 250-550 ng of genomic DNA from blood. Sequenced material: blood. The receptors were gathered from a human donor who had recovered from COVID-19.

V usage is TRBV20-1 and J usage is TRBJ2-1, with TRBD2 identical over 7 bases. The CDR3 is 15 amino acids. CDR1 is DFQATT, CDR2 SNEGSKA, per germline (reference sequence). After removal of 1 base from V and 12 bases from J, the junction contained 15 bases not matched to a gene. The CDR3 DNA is TGCAGTGCTAGAGCCCGGGGAGGGAGCCCAACGGGGCAGTTCTTC. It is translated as CSARARGGSPTGQFF.

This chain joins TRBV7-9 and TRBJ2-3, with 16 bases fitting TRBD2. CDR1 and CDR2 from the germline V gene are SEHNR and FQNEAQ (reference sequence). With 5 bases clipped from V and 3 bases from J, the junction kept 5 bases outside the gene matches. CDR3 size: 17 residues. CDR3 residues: CASSPGTSGGATDTQYF. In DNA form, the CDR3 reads TGTGCCAGCAGCCCGGGGACTAGCGGGGGGGCAACAGATACGCAGTATTTT.

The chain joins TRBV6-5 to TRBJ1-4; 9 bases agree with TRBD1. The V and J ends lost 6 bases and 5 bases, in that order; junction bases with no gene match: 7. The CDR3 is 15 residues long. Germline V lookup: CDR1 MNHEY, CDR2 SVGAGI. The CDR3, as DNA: TGTGCCAGCAGCCGTACCGACAGGGGGAATGAAAAACTGTTTTTT. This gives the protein CASSRTDRGNEKLFF.

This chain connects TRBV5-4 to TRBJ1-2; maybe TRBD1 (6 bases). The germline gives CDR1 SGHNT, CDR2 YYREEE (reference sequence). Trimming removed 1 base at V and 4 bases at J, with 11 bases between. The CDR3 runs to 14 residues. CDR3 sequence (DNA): TGTGCCAGCAGCTTGTATCTCAGGGGCTATGGCTACACCTTC. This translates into CASSLYLRGYGYTF.

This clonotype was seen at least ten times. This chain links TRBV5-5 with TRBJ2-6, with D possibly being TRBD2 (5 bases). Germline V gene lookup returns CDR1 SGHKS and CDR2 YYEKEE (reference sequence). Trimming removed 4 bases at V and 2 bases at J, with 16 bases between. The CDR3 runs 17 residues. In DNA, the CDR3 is TGTGCCAGCAGCCCGAGACCCACTAGGGCTGGGGCCAACGTCCTGACTTTC. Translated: CASSPRPTRAGANVLTF.

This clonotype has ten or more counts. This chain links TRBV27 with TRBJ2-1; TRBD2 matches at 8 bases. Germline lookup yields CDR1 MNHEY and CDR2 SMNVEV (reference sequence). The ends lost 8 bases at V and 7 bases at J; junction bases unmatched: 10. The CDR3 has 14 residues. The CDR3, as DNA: TGTGCCAGCTCCGGGGGGGGGGCGGAAAATGAGCAGTTCTTC. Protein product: CASSGGGAENEQFF.

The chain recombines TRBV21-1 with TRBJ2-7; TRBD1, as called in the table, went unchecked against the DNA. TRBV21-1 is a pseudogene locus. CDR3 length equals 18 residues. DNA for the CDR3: TGTGCCAGCAGCAAAGTCCACCTTCCGGGACAGGGACAATACGAGCAGTACTTC. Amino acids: CASSKVHLPGQGQYEQYF.

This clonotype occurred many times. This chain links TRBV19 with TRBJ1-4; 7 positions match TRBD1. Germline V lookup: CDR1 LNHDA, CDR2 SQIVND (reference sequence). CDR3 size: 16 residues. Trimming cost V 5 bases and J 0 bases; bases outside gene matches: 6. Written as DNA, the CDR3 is TGTGCCAGTAGTGGCACCGGGACAGCAACTAATGAAAAACTGTTTTTT. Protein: CASSGTGTATNEKLFF.